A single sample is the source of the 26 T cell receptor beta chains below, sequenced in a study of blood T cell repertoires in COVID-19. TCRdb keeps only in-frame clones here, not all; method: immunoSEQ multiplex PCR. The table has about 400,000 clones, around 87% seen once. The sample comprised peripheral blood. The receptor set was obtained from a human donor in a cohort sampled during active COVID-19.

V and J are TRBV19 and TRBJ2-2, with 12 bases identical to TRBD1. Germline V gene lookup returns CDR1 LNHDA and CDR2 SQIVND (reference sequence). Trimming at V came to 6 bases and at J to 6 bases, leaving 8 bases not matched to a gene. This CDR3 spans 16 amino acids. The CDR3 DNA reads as TGTGCCAGTAGGCGACCGGGACAGGGGGCGGCCGGGGAGCTGTTTTTT. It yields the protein CASRRPGQGAAGELFF. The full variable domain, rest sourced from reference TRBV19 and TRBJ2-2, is DGGITQSPKYLFRKEGQNVTLSCEQNLNHDAMYWYRQDPGQGLRLIYYSQIVNDFQKGDIAEGYSVSREKKESFPLTVTSAQKNPTAFYLCASRRPGQGAAGELFFGEGSRLTVL.

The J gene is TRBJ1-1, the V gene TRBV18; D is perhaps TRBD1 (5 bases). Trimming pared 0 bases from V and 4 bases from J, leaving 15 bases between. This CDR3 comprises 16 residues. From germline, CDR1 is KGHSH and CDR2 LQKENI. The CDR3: CASSPPAGQEVTEAFF. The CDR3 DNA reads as TGTGCCAGCTCACCACCGGCGGGGCAGGAGGTCACTGAAGCTTTCTTT.

CDR3 DNA sequence: TGCGCCAGCAGCTTGGGCGACAGCCAAGAGACCCAGTACTTC. The encoded protein is CASSLGDSQETQYF. The chain uses TRBV5-1 and TRBJ2-5; possibly TRBD1 for D (5 bases). Per the germline V gene, CDR1 is SGHRS and CDR2 is YFSETQ. The CDR3 length is 14 residues. The germline V and J ends were trimmed by 0 bases and 1 base, with 7 bases remaining between them.

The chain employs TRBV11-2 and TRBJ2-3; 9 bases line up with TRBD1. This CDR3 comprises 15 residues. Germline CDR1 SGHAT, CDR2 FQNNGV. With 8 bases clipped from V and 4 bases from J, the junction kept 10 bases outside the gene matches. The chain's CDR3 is CASSYRDRASDTQYF. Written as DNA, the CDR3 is TGTGCCAGCTCCTATCGGGACAGGGCGTCAGATACGCAGTATTTT. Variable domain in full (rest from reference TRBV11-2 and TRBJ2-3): EAGVAQSPRYKIIEKRQSVAFWCNPISGHATLYWYQQILGQGPKLLIQFQNNGVVDDSQLPKDRFSAERLKGVDSTLKIQPAKLEDSAVYLCASSYRDRASDTQYFGPGTRLTVL.

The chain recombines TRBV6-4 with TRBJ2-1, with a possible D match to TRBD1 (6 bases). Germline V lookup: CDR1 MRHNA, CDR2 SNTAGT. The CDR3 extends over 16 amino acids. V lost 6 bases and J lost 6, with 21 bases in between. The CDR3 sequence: CASSPTGSGVSNEQFF. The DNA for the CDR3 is TGTGCCAGCAGCCCCACCGGCTCAGGGGTTAGCAATGAGCAGTTCTTC.

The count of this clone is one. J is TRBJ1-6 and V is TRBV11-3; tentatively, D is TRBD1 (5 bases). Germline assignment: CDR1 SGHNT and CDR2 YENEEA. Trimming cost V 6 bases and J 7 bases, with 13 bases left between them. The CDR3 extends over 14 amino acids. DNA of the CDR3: TGTGCCAGCAGGGAGGGGACCTTCAATTCACCCCTCCACTTT. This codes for CASREGTFNSPLHF.

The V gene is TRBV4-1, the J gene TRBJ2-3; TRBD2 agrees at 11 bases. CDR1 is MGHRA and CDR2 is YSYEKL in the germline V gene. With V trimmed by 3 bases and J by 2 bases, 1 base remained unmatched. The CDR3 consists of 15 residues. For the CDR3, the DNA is TGCGCCAGCAGCCAGGGACTAGCGGACACAGATACGCAGTATTTT. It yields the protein CASSQGLADTDTQYF.

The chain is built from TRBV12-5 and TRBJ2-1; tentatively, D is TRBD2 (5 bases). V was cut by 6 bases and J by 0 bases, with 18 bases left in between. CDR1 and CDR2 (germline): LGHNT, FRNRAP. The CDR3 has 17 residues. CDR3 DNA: TGTGCTAGTGGACCCGGACTTACCTTGAGCTCCTACAATGAGCAGTTCTTC. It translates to CASGPGLTLSSYNEQFF. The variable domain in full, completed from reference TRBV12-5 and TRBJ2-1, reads DARVTQTPRHKVTEMGQEVTMRCQPILGHNTVFWYRQTMMQGLELLAYFRNRAPLDDSGMPKDRFSAEMPDATLATLKIQPSEPRDSAVYFCASGPGLTLSSYNEQFFGPGTRLTVL.

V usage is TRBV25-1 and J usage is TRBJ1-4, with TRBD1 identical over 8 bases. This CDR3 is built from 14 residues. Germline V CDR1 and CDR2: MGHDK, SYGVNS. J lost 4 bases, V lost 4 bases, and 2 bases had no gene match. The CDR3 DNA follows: TGTGCCAGCAGTGTGGGACAGGTTAATGAAAAACTGTTTTTT. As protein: CASSVGQVNEKLFF.

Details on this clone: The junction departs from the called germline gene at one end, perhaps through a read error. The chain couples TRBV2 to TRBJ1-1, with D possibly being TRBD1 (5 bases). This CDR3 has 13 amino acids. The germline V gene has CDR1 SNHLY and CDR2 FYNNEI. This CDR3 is CATGGEWNAEAFF. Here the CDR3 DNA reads TGTGCCACTGGGGGGGAGTGGAACGCTGAAGCTTTCTTT. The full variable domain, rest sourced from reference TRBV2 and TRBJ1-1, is EPEVTQTPSHQVTQMGQEVILRCVPISNHLYFYWYRQILGQKVEFLVSFYNNEISEKSEIFDDQFSVERPDGSNFTLKIRSTKLEDSAMYFCATGGEWNAEAFFGQGTRLTVV.

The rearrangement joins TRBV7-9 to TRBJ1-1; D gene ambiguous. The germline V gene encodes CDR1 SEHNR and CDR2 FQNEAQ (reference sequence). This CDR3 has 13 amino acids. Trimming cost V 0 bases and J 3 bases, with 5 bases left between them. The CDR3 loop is CASSLAYDTEAFF. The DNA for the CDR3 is TGTGCCAGCAGCTTAGCCTATGACACTGAAGCTTTCTTT.

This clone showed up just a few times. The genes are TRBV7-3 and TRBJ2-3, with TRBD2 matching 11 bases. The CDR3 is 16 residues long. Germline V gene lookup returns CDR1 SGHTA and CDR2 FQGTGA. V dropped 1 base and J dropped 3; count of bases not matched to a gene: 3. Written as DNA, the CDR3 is TGTGCCAGCAGCTTAATTCTAGCGGGAGGTACAGATACGCAGTATTTT. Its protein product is CASSLILAGGTDTQYF.

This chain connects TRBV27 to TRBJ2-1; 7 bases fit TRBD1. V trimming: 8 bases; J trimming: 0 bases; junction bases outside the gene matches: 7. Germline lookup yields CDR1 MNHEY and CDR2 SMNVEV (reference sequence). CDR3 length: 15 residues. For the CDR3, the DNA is TGTGCCAGCTCGAGAGGGACAGCCTCCTACAATGAGCAGTTCTTC. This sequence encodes CASSRGTASYNEQFF.

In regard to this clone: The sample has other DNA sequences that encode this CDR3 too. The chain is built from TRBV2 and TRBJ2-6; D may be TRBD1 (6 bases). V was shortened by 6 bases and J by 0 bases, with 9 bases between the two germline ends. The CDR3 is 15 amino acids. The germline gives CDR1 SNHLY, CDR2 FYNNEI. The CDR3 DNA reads TGTGCCAGCAGCACAGGGTTCTCTGGGGCCAACGTCCTGACTTTC. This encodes CASSTGFSGANVLTF.

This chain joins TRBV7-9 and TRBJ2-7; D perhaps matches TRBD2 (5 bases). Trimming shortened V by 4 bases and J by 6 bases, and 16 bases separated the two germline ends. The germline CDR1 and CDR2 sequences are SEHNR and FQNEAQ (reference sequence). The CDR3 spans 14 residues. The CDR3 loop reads CASSSGIVWGEQYF. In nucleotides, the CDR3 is TGTGCCAGCAGCTCCGGGATCGTTTGGGGCGAGCAGTACTTC. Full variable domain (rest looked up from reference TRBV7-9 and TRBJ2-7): DTGVSQNPRHKITKRGQNVTFRCDPISEHNRLYWYRQTLGQGPEFLTYFQNEAQLEKSRLLSDRFSAERPKGSFSTLEIQRTEQGDSAMYLCASSSGIVWGEQYFGPGTRLTVT.

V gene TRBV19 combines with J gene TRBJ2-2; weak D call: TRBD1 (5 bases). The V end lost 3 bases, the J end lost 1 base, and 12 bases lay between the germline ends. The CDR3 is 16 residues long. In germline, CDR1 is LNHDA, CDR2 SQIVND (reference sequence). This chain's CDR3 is CASSILGPMNTGELFF. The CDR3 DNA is TGTGCCAGTAGTATTTTGGGGCCTATGAACACCGGGGAGCTGTTTTTT.

The CDR3, as DNA: TGTGCCAGCCGTAGACTAGCGGGAGTGGCAGATACGCAGTATTTT. Protein product: CASRRLAGVADTQYF. The chain uses TRBV27 and TRBJ2-3; TRBD2 agrees at 12 bases. Unmatched junction bases numbered 7, after V lost 8 bases and J lost 4 bases. The CDR3 contains 15 residues. Germline assignment: CDR1 MNHEY and CDR2 SMNVEV (reference sequence).

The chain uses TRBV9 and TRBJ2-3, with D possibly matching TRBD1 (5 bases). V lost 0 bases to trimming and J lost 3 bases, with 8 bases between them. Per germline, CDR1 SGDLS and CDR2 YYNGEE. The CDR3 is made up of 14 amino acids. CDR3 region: CASSVGAGTDTQYF. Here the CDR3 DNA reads TGTGCCAGCAGCGTAGGGGCAGGGACAGATACGCAGTATTTT.

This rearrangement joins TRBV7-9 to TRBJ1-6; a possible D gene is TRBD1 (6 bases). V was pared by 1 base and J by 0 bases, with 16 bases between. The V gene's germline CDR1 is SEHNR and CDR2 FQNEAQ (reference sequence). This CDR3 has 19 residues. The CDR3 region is CASSLVRDTLGSYNSPLHF. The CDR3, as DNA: TGTGCCAGCAGCTTAGTTCGGGACACCTTGGGCTCCTATAATTCACCCCTCCACTTT.

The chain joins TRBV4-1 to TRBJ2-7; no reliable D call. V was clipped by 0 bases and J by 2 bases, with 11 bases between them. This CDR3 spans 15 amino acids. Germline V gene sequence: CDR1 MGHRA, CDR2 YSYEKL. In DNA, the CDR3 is TGCGCCAGCAGCCAAGATGAGCCAGGCCCCTACGAGCAGTACTTC. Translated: CASSQDEPGPYEQYF.

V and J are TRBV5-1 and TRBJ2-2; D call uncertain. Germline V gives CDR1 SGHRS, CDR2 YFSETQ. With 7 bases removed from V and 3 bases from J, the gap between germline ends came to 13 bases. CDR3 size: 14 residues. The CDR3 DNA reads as TGCGCCAGCTGTCCAGTGATTGACACCGGGGAGCTGTTTTTT. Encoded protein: CASCPVIDTGELFF.

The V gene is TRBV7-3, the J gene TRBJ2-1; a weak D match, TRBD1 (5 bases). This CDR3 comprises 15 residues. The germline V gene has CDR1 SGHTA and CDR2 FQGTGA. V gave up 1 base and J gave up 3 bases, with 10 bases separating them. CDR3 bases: TGTGCCAGCAGCTTAATGGCAGGGTTCTACAATGAGCAGTTCTTC. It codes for CASSLMAGFYNEQFF.

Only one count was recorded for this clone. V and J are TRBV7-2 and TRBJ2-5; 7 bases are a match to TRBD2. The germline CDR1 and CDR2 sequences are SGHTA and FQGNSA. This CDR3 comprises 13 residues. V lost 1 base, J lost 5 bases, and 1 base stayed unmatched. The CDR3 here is CASSLGTRETQYF. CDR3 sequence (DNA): TGTGCCAGCAGCTTAGGGACTAGGGAGACCCAGTACTTC.

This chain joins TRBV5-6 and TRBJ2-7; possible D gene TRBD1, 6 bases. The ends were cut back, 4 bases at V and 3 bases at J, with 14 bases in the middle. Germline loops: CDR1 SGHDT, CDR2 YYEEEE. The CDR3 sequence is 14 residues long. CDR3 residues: CASSPVHRDYEQYF. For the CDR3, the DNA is TGTGCCAGCAGCCCTGTCCACAGGGACTACGAGCAGTACTTC.

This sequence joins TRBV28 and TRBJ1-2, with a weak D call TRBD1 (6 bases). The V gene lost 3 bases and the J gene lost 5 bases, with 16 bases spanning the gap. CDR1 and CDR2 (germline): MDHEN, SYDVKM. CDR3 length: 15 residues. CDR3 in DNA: TGTGCCAGCAGTTTGACCACACAGGGACGTTATGGCTACACCTTC. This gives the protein CASSLTTQGRYGYTF.

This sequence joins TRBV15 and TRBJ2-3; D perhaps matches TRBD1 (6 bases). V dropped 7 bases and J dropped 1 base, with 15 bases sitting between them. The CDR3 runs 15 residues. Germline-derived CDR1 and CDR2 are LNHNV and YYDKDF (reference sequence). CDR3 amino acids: CATNTQGEGTDTQYF. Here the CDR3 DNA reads TGTGCCACCAACACACAGGGTGAGGGCACAGATACGCAGTATTTT. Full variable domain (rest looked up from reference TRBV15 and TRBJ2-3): DAMVIQNPRYQVTQFGKPVTLSCSQTLNHNVMYWYQQKSSQAPKLLFHYYDKDFNNEADTPDNFQSRRPNTSFCFLDIRSPGLGDTAMYLCATNTQGEGTDTQYFGPGTRLTVL.